Shown below are 27 T cell receptor beta chains from a single sample sequenced in a study of blood T cell repertoires in COVID-19. The protocol was immunoSEQ multiplex PCR, while the TCRdb copy is restricted to in-frame clones and leaves out a portion. The sample shows about 180,000 clones, 80% to 90% of them seen only once. Sequenced: peripheral blood. These receptors were collected from a human donor with active or convalescent COVID-19. The donor label of this sample is uncertain.

The V and J genes are TRBV18 and TRBJ1-5; TRBD1 is a possible D gene (6 bases). V lost 3 bases and J lost 7, with 19 bases in between. Germline CDR1 and CDR2: KGHSH and LQKENI. The CDR3 extends over 16 amino acids. In DNA form, the CDR3 reads TGTGCCAGCTCACCCTCACTCGAGGGGGGGCGGCAGCCCCAGCATTTT. Its protein is CASSPSLEGGRQPQHF.

This sequence joins TRBV7-9 and TRBJ1-2; 8 bases fit TRBD1. The germline V gene has CDR1 SEHNR and CDR2 FQNEAQ (reference sequence). CDR3 length equals 13 residues. V lost 5 bases to trimming and J lost 8 bases; unmatched junction nucleotides: 7. CDR3 bases: TGTGCCAGCAGCCAGACAGGGGCGCGAGGCTACACCTTC. Its protein is CASSQTGARGYTF.

In nucleotides, the CDR3 is TGTGCCATTAATTCGGACACTGAAGCTTTCTTT. This codes for CAINSDTEAFF. This sequence joins TRBV10-3 and TRBJ1-1; D gene unclear. This CDR3 has 11 residues. The germline CDR1 and CDR2 sequences are ENHRY and SYGVKD. Deletions cut 9 bases from V and 3 bases from J, with 8 bases between.

Details on this clone: One end of the junction fails to match germline, which may point to a read error. This CDR3 reads CASSPPGTSLIF. CDR3 nucleotides: TGTGCCAGCAGTCCCCCCGGGACTAGTCTAATCTTC. The rearrangement links TRBV7-2 to TRBJ2-1; 8 bases are a match to TRBD2. CDR1 is SGHTA and CDR2 is FQGNSA in the germline V gene. There are 12 residues in the CDR3.

The rearrangement links TRBV6-1 to TRBJ2-5, with TRBD2 matching over 10 bases. Germline values: CDR1 MNHNS, CDR2 SASEGT. The CDR3 totals 15 residues. The ends lost 6 bases at V and 3 bases at J; junction bases unmatched: 7. The CDR3 sequence is CASRSLTSGEETQYF. CDR3 DNA: TGTGCCAGCAGGTCGTTAACTAGCGGGGAAGAGACCCAGTACTTC.

The V and J genes are TRBV29-1 and TRBJ1-2; the D is unclear. Trimming pared 4 bases from V and 6 bases from J, leaving 12 bases between. Germline assignment: CDR1 SQVTM and CDR2 ANQGSEA. The CDR3 runs to 12 residues. CDR3 sequence: CSVGGSEDGYTF. In DNA, the CDR3 is TGCAGCGTTGGGGGTTCGGAGGATGGCTACACCTTC.

This clone was found once. The chain has TRBV18 and TRBJ1-1; no clear D. This CDR3 spans 12 amino acids. The V gene's germline CDR1 is KGHSH and CDR2 LQKENI. V was trimmed by 3 bases and J by 4 bases, leaving 6 bases between them. CDR3 in DNA: TGTGCCAGCTCACCTGAGGTCACTGAAGCTTTCTTT. Encoded protein: CASSPEVTEAFF.

The count of this clone is one. The chain joins TRBV5-4 to TRBJ2-3; 7 bases fit TRBD2. Germline V gene sequence: CDR1 SGHNT, CDR2 YYREEE (reference sequence). The CDR3 extends over 15 amino acids. Unmatched junction bases numbered 3, after V lost 0 bases and J lost 2 bases. The CDR3 coding sequence is TGTGCCAGCAGCTTGGGAGCGGGGCTCACAGATACGCAGTATTTT. Translation gives CASSLGAGLTDTQYF.

The chain recombines TRBV2 with TRBJ1-2, with 9 bases aligning to TRBD1. The CDR3 runs 14 residues. With 6 bases clipped from V and 8 bases from J, the junction kept 10 bases outside the gene matches. Germline CDR1 SNHLY, CDR2 FYNNEI. CDR3 in DNA: TGTGCCAGCAGCGCGGGGAACAGGGGGCCGGGCTACACCTTC. The encoded protein is CASSAGNRGPGYTF.

The chain joins TRBV11-3 to TRBJ2-1; 11 bases map to TRBD2. J was trimmed by 12 bases and V by 6 bases; bases with no gene match: 7. Germline loops: CDR1 SGHNT, CDR2 YENEEA. This CDR3 has 13 amino acids. The CDR3, as DNA: TGTGCCAGCAGTCTGCTAGCGGGAGGTGTGCAGTTCTTC. Protein sequence: CASSLLAGGVQFF.

V usage is TRBV4-3 and J usage is TRBJ1-6; D gene ambiguous. Trimming pared 0 bases from V and 3 bases from J, leaving 9 bases between. The germline gives CDR1 LGHNA, CDR2 YSLEER. The CDR3 has 16 amino acids. The CDR3 loop reads CASSQEWAGYNSPLHF. CDR3 DNA sequence: TGCGCCAGCAGCCAAGAGTGGGCAGGCTATAATTCACCCCTCCACTTT.

This chain joins TRBV11-3 and TRBJ1-1; D is unresolved. The V gene's germline CDR1 is SGHNT and CDR2 YENEEA. The CDR3 is 12 residues long. Trimming pared 1 base from V and 5 bases from J, leaving 5 bases between. The CDR3 DNA reads TGTGCCAGCAGCTTAGCGGGAACTGAAGCTTTCTTT. Protein: CASSLAGTEAFF.

The chain recombines TRBV11-3 with TRBJ2-7; D remains ambiguous. The V gene lost 2 bases and the J gene lost 7 bases, with 9 bases spanning the gap. CDR1 SGHNT and CDR2 YENEEA come from the germline V gene. CDR3 length: 12 residues. CDR3 amino acids: CASSLPLSEQYF. DNA for the CDR3: TGTGCCAGCAGCTTACCCCTGAGTGAGCAGTACTTC.

The chain uses TRBV18 and TRBJ2-3; D is undetermined. Trimming took 4 bases from V and 1 from J, leaving 3 bases between them. This CDR3 has 12 amino acids. In germline, CDR1 is KGHSH, CDR2 LQKENI. This CDR3 reads CASSRGTDTQYF. Here the CDR3 DNA reads TGTGCCAGCTCACGCGGCACAGATACGCAGTATTTT.

V gene TRBV27 combines with J gene TRBJ2-2; D may be TRBD2 (5 bases). The CDR3 spans 14 residues. The V end lost 3 bases, the J end lost 6 bases, and 11 bases lay between the germline ends. Germline assignment: CDR1 MNHEY and CDR2 SMNVEV (reference sequence). The CDR3 bases are TGTGCCAGCAGTTTGGCCGGGGTTGCCGGGGAGCTGTTTTTT. It encodes CASSLAGVAGELFF.

The gene calls are TRBV3-1 (or the pseudogene TRBV3-2) and TRBJ2-7; D unclear. The CDR3 length is 13 residues. Trimming stripped 3 bases from V and 3 bases from J, with 9 bases between. Germline V lookup: CDR1 LGHDT, CDR2 YNNKEL (reference sequence). The CDR3 here is CASSHPFFYEQYF. The CDR3 region has the DNA TGTGCCAGCAGCCATCCGTTCTTCTACGAGCAGTACTTC.

This rearrangement joins TRBV19 to TRBJ2-1; 12 bases match TRBD2. CDR3 length: 16 amino acids. The trim removed 1 base at V and 6 bases at J, leaving 4 bases unmatched. Germline CDR1 LNHDA, CDR2 SQIVND (reference sequence). In DNA form, the CDR3 reads TGTGCCAGTAGTATAGTCGCTAGCGGGGGGGGCAATGAGCAGTTCTTC. Protein sequence: CASSIVASGGGNEQFF.

The J gene is TRBJ1-5, the V gene TRBV27; the D gene is possibly TRBD1 (6 bases). The germline gives CDR1 MNHEY, CDR2 SMNVEV (reference sequence). The CDR3 sequence is 15 residues long. V lost 8 bases and J lost 0, with 14 bases in between. The CDR3 region has the DNA TGTGCCAGCTCCACAGGGACCTATAGCAATCAGCCCCAGCATTTT. Protein sequence: CASSTGTYSNQPQHF.

The chain has TRBV29-1 and TRBJ2-1, with a tentative D call TRBD2 (5 bases). Trimming left V 4 bases short and J 4 bases short, with 8 bases between. This CDR3 region has 12 residues. Germline V CDR1 and CDR2: SQVTM, ANQGSEA. CDR3 protein: CSVGRLYNEQFF. In nucleotides, the CDR3 is TGCAGCGTTGGGAGGTTATACAATGAGCAGTTCTTC.

A few counts support this clone. The chain links TRBV7-9 to TRBJ2-7; possibly TRBD1 for D (5 bases). This CDR3 comprises 14 residues. Germline V CDR1 and CDR2: SEHNR, FQNEAQ (reference sequence). V was trimmed by 1 base and J by 7 bases, leaving 14 bases between them. The CDR3 loop is CASSLEQALDEQYF. The CDR3 nucleotides are TGTGCCAGCAGCTTAGAACAGGCCTTGGATGAGCAGTACTTC.

The chain recombines TRBV12-3 or TRBV12-4 with TRBJ1-1; no clear D. The CDR3 sequence is 13 residues long. V was shortened by 1 base and J by 5 bases, with 8 bases between the two germline ends. The CDR3 sequence is CASSLVTGTEAFF. The CDR3 DNA sequence: TGTGCCAGCAGTTTAGTGACGGGGACTGAAGCTTTCTTT.

The rearrangement joins TRBV24-1 to TRBJ2-5, with 12 bases fitting TRBD1. The CDR3 is made up of 17 amino acids. The V segment lost 1 base and the J segment 4 bases; nucleotides outside the gene matches: 6. Germline loops: CDR1 KGHDR, CDR2 SFDVKD. For the CDR3, the DNA is TGTGCCACCAGTGATTTAGGGACAGGGGGCAGACTAGAGACCCAGTACTTC. This encodes CATSDLGTGGRLETQYF.

The chain recombines TRBV5-5 with TRBJ1-2, with 8 bases matching TRBD1. Germline V gene data show CDR1 as SGHKS and CDR2 as YYEKEE (reference sequence). The V gene end was trimmed by 0 bases and the J gene end by 4 bases; junction bases not matched to a gene: 14. The CDR3 has 18 residues. The CDR3 region has the DNA TGTGCCAGCAGCTTGGGGGGACAGGAGCCCATTTGGGGCTATGGCTACACCTTC. Encoded protein: CASSLGGQEPIWGYGYTF. The whole variable domain, remainder taken from reference TRBV5-5 and TRBJ1-2, is DAGVTQSPTHLIKTRGQQVTLRCSPISGHKSVSWYQQVLGQGPQFIFQYYEKEERGRGNFPDRFSARQFPNYSSELNVNALLLGDSALYLCASSLGGQEPIWGYGYTFGSGTRLTVV.

The chain combines TRBV6-1 with TRBJ2-5, with D possibly being TRBD1 (5 bases). The length of the CDR3 is 15 residues. Trimming took 2 bases from V and 2 from J, leaving 12 bases between them. CDR1 is MNHNS and CDR2 is SASEGT in the germline V gene. The chain's CDR3 is CASSELTGSQETQYF. The DNA for the CDR3 is TGTGCCAGCAGTGAACTCACAGGTTCTCAAGAGACCCAGTACTTC.

A remark on this clone: This may come from a read error, since a much larger clone is one base off. The rearrangement joins TRBV6-1 to TRBJ2-5; D is uncertain. Germline CDR1 reads MNHNS; CDR2 reads SASEGT. The CDR3 loop spans 11 amino acids. Trimming removed 5 bases at V and 2 bases at J, with 3 bases between. The CDR3 region is CASSPQETQYF. The CDR3 DNA sequence: TGTGCCAGCAGTCCGCAAGAGACCCAGTACTTC.

This clone was seen once. The chain couples TRBV19 to TRBJ2-2, with D perhaps TRBD1 (6 bases). CDR3 length: 16 residues. The ends were cut back, 3 bases at V and 6 bases at J, with 17 bases in the middle. CDR1 LNHDA and CDR2 SQIVND come from the germline V gene (reference sequence). The CDR3 spells CASSIISGTRAGELFF. CDR3 nucleotides: TGTGCCAGTAGTATCATATCAGGGACACGGGCCGGGGAGCTGTTTTTT.

This sequence joins TRBV19 and TRBJ2-3, with 7 bases that match TRBD1. V lost 7 bases to trimming and J lost 2 bases; unmatched junction nucleotides: 3. CDR3 length: 13 amino acids. CDR1 and CDR2 from the germline V gene are LNHDA and SQIVND (reference sequence). The CDR3, as DNA: TGTGCCAGTAAACAGGGGTCCACAGATACGCAGTATTTT. It yields the protein CASKQGSTDTQYF.